This T cell receptor beta chain emerged from a study of identifying expanded T cells in peripheral blood (dated by TCRdb to between 2018 and 2020). Regarding the research as a whole: Technical replicates were generated by sequencing separate aliquots of the same genomic DNA pool, and four replicates were compared pairwise.

The CDR3 contains 15 residues, cysteine and phenylalanine counted. CDR3 DNA is the only sequence kept; it has 45 bases, read in frame from the first base. V drops 0 bases and J drops 5 bases, leaving 13 bases in between. CDR1 and CDR2 are drawn from the germline V gene (reference sequence): MNHNY, SVGAGI. During the collection period, no infections or other immune events were recorded for the healthy donors. Blood repertoires from healthy donors were used as a training cohort for calibrating time-dependent variance in a beta-binomial model of differential abundance of T-cell clones. There were about 10 healthy donors in the training cohort, of whom 3 were female and 7 were male. An age range of about 29 to 65 years, with an average of approximately 43 years, was recorded for the donors. Whole blood from each healthy donor was obtained from a commercial supplier and was collected at three time points around two weeks apart. For immunosequencing, genomic DNA was extracted from unsorted whole blood.

Only one count was recorded for this clone. This clone's antigen is unknown. The sample holds no much larger clone one base away, and base qualities are not on file. The full study reports these points: The authors expected that biological variance in healthy repertoires might rise further over much longer intervals, such as months to years. In all healthy donors, the variance in clone template counts between samples taken two weeks apart rose significantly as total template count increased. Between technical replicates the binomial model flagged 1 to 1.5 differentially abundant clones, whereas over approximately two weeks the binomial model flagged about 15 and over roughly 4 weeks around 20. Across all healthy-donor time intervals, the beta-binomial model significantly lowered both the number of clones called differentially abundant and the false-positive rate.

The immunoSEQ Assay, which uses bias-controlled multiplex PCR amplification of genomic DNA, was used to profile TCRbeta CDR3 regions. In the authors' own workflow: The absolute abundance of each unique TCRbeta CDR3 region was quantified after sequences were collapsed and filtered. Two models were used to test differential abundance: a binomial model (Fisher-equivalent) and a beta-binomial model that adds time-dependent variance fitted from healthy donors. Clones with fewer than 5 combined templates were removed, and differential abundance was called for clones with a Benjamini-Hochberg FDR below 0.01. Using the form v = (b*log(k)+a)^2, the beta-binomial variance was modeled as a function of the total template count across the two samples. Sourced from immuneACCESS, this table was stored by TCRdb with only in-frame sequences that have V and J called. A share of the clones is absent; for the studies checked, an unresolved V gene accounts for under half, and the remainder has no known explanation. That table gives V, J and clone size, and the DNA gave D and trimming. In this sample the table shows over 85,000 clones, about 91% of which occur a single time. The ten largest clones add up to roughly 13% of the sample.

The rearrangement joined TRBV6-6 to TRBJ2-5, with the D gene call left open. Sequenced: blood. The source of this sequence is a person aged 18 to 69 in good health. The nucleotide sequence reads TGTGCCAGCAGTTACTCGTCAGGTACCGAGGAGACCCAGTACTTC. Its translation is CASSYSSGTEETQYF.